This record concerns one TCR beta chain sequence. The antigen is undetermined. Germline V CDR1 and CDR2: DFQATT, SNEGSKA (reference sequence). The V segment lost 1 base and the J segment 3 bases; nucleotides outside the gene matches: 9. The CDR3 totals 15 residues. This specimen belongs to a study of metastatic and nonmetastatic thyroid tumors. Overall study: Comparison of repertoires was carried out across blood and tumor or nodule tissue from malignant and benign thyroid patients. Study outcomes and limitations: Compared with benign nodules, malignant thyroid tumors were reported to have significantly higher TCR beta diversity in both blood and tumor.

All patients were untreated before thyroid surgery. In the authors' methods: A distant-metastasis classifier for papillary thyroid cancer was built using CDR3 differences across clinicopathological groups. TCRdb re-clonotyped the PCR reads through MiXCR. TCRdb, rather than the study authors, made the V and J calls. This sample has 34,000 or so clones, with less than 20% found just once. This chain uses TRBV20-1 with TRBJ2-7, with 7 bases identical to TRBD1. This TCR derives from a female donor with papillary thyroid cancer or a benign thyroid nodule (not recorded which). Some clones in this sample may be carry-over from other donors' samples. Sequencing was carried out using blood. The CDR3 spells CSARVVGQTIYEQYF. CDR3 nucleotide sequence: TGCAGTGCTAGAGTTGTGGGACAGACAATCTACGAGCAGTACTTC.